The sequence of this TCR beta chain was determined in a study of T cell changes during pregnancy in multiple sclerosis. Profiled with immunoSEQ multiplex PCR; TCRdb holds only in-frame clones, not every one. Here the sample spans 55,000 to 70,000 clones, 80% to 95% being singletons. CDR3 size: 16 residues. Germline V CDR1 and CDR2: MNHEY, SMNVEV (reference sequence). Deletions cut 5 bases from V and 0 bases from J, with 17 bases between. V is TRBV27 and J is TRBJ2-7, with D possibly matching TRBD2 (8 bases). The receptor was isolated from a female donor with multiple sclerosis, enrolled in a pregnancy study. Material: CD4+ T cells from peripheral blood mononuclear cells, obtained after pregnancy. Here the CDR3 reads CASSQGGGRYSYEQYF. The CDR3 DNA reads as TGTGCCAGCAGTCAAGGGGGCGGGAGGTACTCCTACGAGCAGTACTTC.